Presented here are 10 T cell receptor beta chains from one specimen sequenced in a study of shared T cell receptors in the human thymus. Sequencing used immunoSEQ multiplex PCR; TCRdb keeps in-frame clones, though not all of them. The sample carries 450,000 to 650,000 clones, 78% recorded once. The same sample was also studied in work on human thymus T cells.

Sequenced input: thymocytes. The source of these receptors is a boy younger than two with a congenital heart defect.

V and J are TRBV19 and TRBJ1-5; tentative D call: TRBD1 (6 bases). V shed 1 base and J shed 5 bases, with 15 bases lying between them. Looked up from germline, CDR1 is LNHDA and CDR2 is SQIVND (reference sequence). The CDR3 is 16 residues long. The CDR3 DNA is TGTGCCAGTAGTATAGGCACAGGGAAGAATGATCAGCCCCAGCATTTT. Translated: CASSIGTGKNDQPQHF.

This chain joins TRBV5-8 and TRBJ2-3, with TRBD2 identical over 8 bases. Germline V gene sequence: CDR1 SGHTS, CDR2 YDEGEE. The CDR3 extends over 18 amino acids. Unmatched junction bases numbered 10, after V lost 0 bases and J lost 1 base. CDR3 nucleotides: TGTGCCAGCAGCTTGGACGGAGGTAGCGGGATTGGCACAGATACGCAGTATTTT. Its protein is CASSLDGGSGIGTDTQYF. Together with reference TRBV5-8 and TRBJ2-3, the CDR3 gives the full variable domain: EAGVTQSPTHLIKTRGQQATLRCSPISGHTSVYWYQQALGLGLQFLLWYDEGEERNRGNFPPRFSGRQFPNYSSELNVNALELEDSALYLCASSLDGGSGIGTDTQYFGPGTRLTVL.

The V and J genes are TRBV15 and TRBJ2-5; possible D gene TRBD1, 5 bases. Germline V CDR1 and CDR2: LNHNV, YYDKDF (reference sequence). Trimming stripped 5 bases from V and 5 bases from J, with 15 bases between. The CDR3 is made up of 14 amino acids. CDR3 residues: CATSVRAPGETQYF. The CDR3 DNA sequence: TGTGCCACCAGCGTTCGGGCTCCAGGGGAGACCCAGTACTTC.

The chain recombines TRBV5-1 with TRBJ2-2; TRBD2 aligns across 12 bases. The ends lost 4 bases at V and 4 bases at J; junction bases unmatched: 14. In germline, CDR1 is SGHRS, CDR2 YFSETQ. CDR3 length: 19 amino acids. DNA of the CDR3: TGCGCCAGCAGCAGGGGGGGCCTAGCGGGAGGGCCTGGCACCGGGGAGCTGTTTTTT. It is translated as CASSRGGLAGGPGTGELFF.

The CDR3, as DNA: TGTGCCAGCGAGGCCCCCCCTGAGGAGCAGTACTTC. The encoded protein is CASEAPPEEQYF. The V and J genes are TRBV2 and TRBJ2-7; D ambiguous. The CDR3 is 12 amino acids. Germline assignment: CDR1 SNHLY and CDR2 FYNNEI. Trimming took off 8 bases at V and 7 bases at J, with 15 bases between the two ends.

CDR3 bases: TGTGCCAGCAGCCAAGAGGCGGGAGGCACAGATACGCAGTATTTT. It specifies CASSQEAGGTDTQYF. This rearrangement joins TRBV7-2 to TRBJ2-3, with 7 bases lining up with TRBD2. The germline CDR1 and CDR2 sequences are SGHTA and FQGNSA. CDR3 length equals 15 residues. Trimming cost V 5 bases and J 1 base; bases outside gene matches: 6. Looking up the rest from reference TRBV7-2 and TRBJ2-3 gives the full variable domain: GAGVSQSPSNKVTEKGKDVELRCDPISGHTALYWYRQSLGQGLEFLIYFQGNSAPDKSGLPSDRFSAERTGGSVSTLTIQRTQQEDSAVYLCASSQEAGGTDTQYFGPGTRLTVL.

This clone was detected a few times. The chain uses TRBV27 and TRBJ2-4; TRBD1 might be the D (7 bases). V was shortened by 0 bases and J by 0 bases, with 12 bases between the two germline ends. The CDR3 covers 17 residues. Germline CDR1 is MNHEY and CDR2 is SMNVEV (reference sequence). In DNA form, the CDR3 reads TGTGCCAGCAGTTTATCTGGGGGGACAGTAGCCAAAAACATTCAGTACTTC. It specifies CASSLSGGTVAKNIQYF.

The chain combines TRBV27 with TRBJ2-7; TRBD2 agrees at 8 bases. V gave up 8 bases and J gave up 0 bases; unmatched junction bases: 6. The CDR3 length is 14 residues. The V gene's germline CDR1 is MNHEY and CDR2 SMNVEV (reference sequence). CDR3: CASYSTSDSYEQYF. For the CDR3, the DNA is TGTGCCAGCTACTCGACTAGCGACTCCTACGAGCAGTACTTC.

V and J are TRBV4-3 and TRBJ1-2; unclear D gene. The CDR3 spans 14 residues. From germline, CDR1 is LGHNA and CDR2 YSLEER. Trimming took 3 bases from V and 5 from J, leaving 13 bases between them. CDR3 nucleotide sequence: TGCGCCAGCAGCCAGCCAGGCCAGGCGTATGGCTACACCTTC. Translating gives CASSQPGQAYGYTF.

The chain is built from TRBV28 and TRBJ2-2; D gene uncertain. V was shortened by 2 bases and J by 6 bases, with 10 bases between the two germline ends. In germline, CDR1 is MDHEN, CDR2 SYDVKM. The CDR3 extends over 14 amino acids. Here the CDR3 reads CASSLQQRAGELFF. The CDR3 coding sequence is TGTGCCAGCAGTTTACAACAGAGAGCCGGGGAGCTGTTTTTT.